The source of this T cell receptor beta chain is a study of T cell repertoires and Cas9 in healthy adults. About the study: Multi-effector potency, cytotoxicity and lineage were assessed in SpCas9-reactive CD4 and CD8 T cells. General study results and limits: SpCas9-reactive effector T cells were reportedly restrained in vitro by SpCas9-reactive regulatory T cells.

The method was immunoSEQ multiplex PCR; TCRdb's version includes in-frame clones alone and lacks a portion of them. This table has 11,000 to 15,000 clones, roughly nine tenths appearing once. V lost 4 bases, J lost 6 bases, and 20 bases lay in between. The CDR3 is made up of 16 amino acids. Germline CDR1 reads SGHRS; CDR2 reads YFSETQ. As concerns this clone: Its antigen is unknown.

The specimen sequenced was Tregs (CD4+, CD25+, CD127-, CD137-, CD154-) from PBMCs; culture status not recorded. The genes are TRBV5-1 and TRBJ1-3; unclear D gene. The TCR comes from a human donor in good health. The CDR3, as DNA: TGCGCCAGCAGCCCGGACTCCACCTTGGGATCAAACACCATATATTTT. Encoded protein: CASSPDSTLGSNTIYF.